The next 11 T cell receptor beta chains were all read from a single sample in a study of T cell repertoires in cytomegalovirus infection. Their antigens are not known. Each CDR3 protein is one row after TCRdb ran MiXCR on the reads. Of about 68,000 distinct CDR3 sequences in the sample, approximately 22% are singletons; the top ten hold roughly 79%. The specimen sequenced was PBMCs, sequenced either directly or after in vitro stimulation (not recorded which). These receptors originate from a human donor in good health (CMV status not recorded). Some clones in this sample may be carry-over from other donors' samples.

This clonotype was seen many times. The gene calls are TRBV11-1 and TRBJ2-1, with TRBD2 matching 13 bases. Germline assignment: CDR1 SGHAT and CDR2 FQDESV (reference sequence). V was pared by 2 bases and J by 8 bases, with 6 bases of the junction left unmatched. CDR3 size: 16 residues. In DNA, the CDR3 is TGTGCCAGCAGCTTACTCGGACTAGCGGGAGATTATGAGCAGTTCTTC. This gives the protein CASSLLGLAGDYEQFF.

This chain connects TRBV6-1 to TRBJ2-7, with D possibly being TRBD1 (5 bases). Germline CDR1 is MNHNS and CDR2 is SASEGT. This CDR3 contains 13 residues. The V gene lost 7 bases and the J gene lost 0 bases, with 10 bases spanning the gap. The CDR3 DNA reads TGTGCCAGCACCAGACAGAGCTCCTACGAGCAGTACTTC. Encoded protein: CASTRQSSYEQYF.

CDR3 DNA: TGTGCCAGCGAGGATGTAGCGGGATCGGGCTATGAGCAGTTCTTC. Translated: CASEDVAGSGYEQFF. V gene TRBV6-5 combines with J gene TRBJ2-1, with TRBD2 matching 8 bases. V shed 8 bases and J 8 bases; nucleotides not matched to a gene: 14. Germline assignment: CDR1 MNHEY and CDR2 SVGAGI. This CDR3 contains 15 residues.

DNA of the CDR3: TGCAGCGCTAGCGGACAGCTTAACGGTGAGCAGTTCTTC. Protein sequence: CSASGQLNGEQFF. The chain couples TRBV29-1 to TRBJ2-1; D is perhaps TRBD2 (7 bases). Germline V gives CDR1 SQVTM, CDR2 ANQGSEA. The CDR3 is 13 amino acids. V dropped 7 bases and J dropped 9 bases, with 19 bases sitting between them.

The V gene is TRBV7-2, the J gene TRBJ2-3; D gene unclear. V lost 6 bases, J lost 2 bases, and 6 bases lay in between. CDR1 SGHTA and CDR2 FQGNSA come from the germline V gene. The CDR3 has 12 residues. This CDR3 is CASRSVTDTQYF. CDR3 DNA sequence: TGTGCCAGCAGGTCCGTCACAGATACGCAGTATTTT.

The chain has TRBV25-1 and TRBJ2-1, with 11 nucleotides matching TRBD2. The V and J ends lost 3 bases and 10 bases, in that order; junction bases with no gene match: 8. This CDR3 contains 15 residues. Germline V lookup: CDR1 MGHDK, CDR2 SYGVNS. The CDR3: CASSELVSGRAEQFF. In nucleotides, the CDR3 is TGTGCCAGCAGTGAGTTGGTTAGCGGGAGGGCGGAGCAGTTCTTC.

The chain is built from TRBV5-6 and TRBJ2-1; TRBD2 matches at 10 bases. This CDR3 has 14 amino acids. The germline V gene encodes CDR1 SGHDT and CDR2 YYEEEE. Trimming took 1 base from V and 9 from J; bases not matched to a gene: 4. This CDR3 is CASSLSSGRAEQFF. The CDR3 coding sequence is TGTGCCAGCAGCTTGTCTAGCGGGAGAGCTGAGCAGTTCTTC.

This clonotype was detected a few times. The J gene is TRBJ1-1, the V gene TRBV7-2; 7 bases map to TRBD1. Germline assignment: CDR1 SGHTA and CDR2 FQGNSA. Trimming cost V 1 base and J 11 bases; bases outside gene matches: 7. The CDR3 sequence is 13 residues long. The CDR3 loop reads CASSLEADRNAFF. The DNA of the CDR3 is TGTGCCAGCAGCTTAGAAGCGGACAGGAACGCTTTCTTT.

This clonotype was seen ten or more times. The V gene is TRBV7-6, the J gene TRBJ2-2; D is unclear. The ends were cut back, 5 bases at V and 1 base at J, with 14 bases in the middle. This CDR3 is 16 amino acids long. Germline loops: CDR1 SGHVS, CDR2 FNYEAQ. CDR3 loop: CASSPRVSRNTGELFF. The CDR3 DNA is TGTGCCAGCAGCCCCCGGGTTTCCCGGAACACCGGGGAGCTGTTTTTT.

V gene TRBV11-2 combines with J gene TRBJ2-5, with a weak D call TRBD1 (5 bases). In germline, CDR1 is SGHAT, CDR2 FQNNGV. This CDR3 contains 14 residues. V was trimmed by 4 bases and J by 5 bases, leaving 14 bases between them. The CDR3, as DNA: TGTGCCAGCAGCTCCCTCCAGGGTGGGGAGACCCAGTACTTC. Protein: CASSSLQGGETQYF.

This clonotype was found a few times. The V call is TRBV29-1, the J call TRBJ2-7; 7 nucleotides align to TRBD2. V lost 6 bases to trimming and J lost 1 base; unmatched junction nucleotides: 6. The CDR3 length is 13 residues. CDR1 is SQVTM and CDR2 is ANQGSEA in the germline V gene. In DNA, the CDR3 is TGCAGCGTCGCCCTAGCGGTATCCTACGAGCAGTACTTC. Translated: CSVALAVSYEQYF.